This T cell receptor beta chain comes out of a study of CXCR3-negative and CXCR3-positive naive CD8 T cells. Turning to the study itself: With about 1.5 +/- 0.3 million reads per library, the TRB reads numbered about 135 million in total.

TRB cDNA was prepared as libraries by UMI-labeled 5' RACE. TCRdb reanalyzed the 5' RACE reads, giving one entry per CDR3 protein sequence and no DNA. In all, the sample yields over 70,000 distinct CDR3 sequences. Germline CDR1 reads SEHNR; CDR2 reads FQNEAQ (reference sequence). This CDR3 is 15 amino acids long. This receptor was identified in a human donor in good health. Some clones in this sample may be carry-over from other donors' samples. The J gene is TRBJ1-4, the V gene TRBV7-9; TCRdb's assignment of TRBD1 cannot be checked, as there is no DNA. Source material: naive CXCR3- CD8+ T cells from blood. Documented subset: CD45RO-CCR7+CD27+CD95- naive CD8+ T cells lacking CXCR3 (TNR3-). CDR3 region: CASSFRDRDFEKLFF. The full variable domain, in which reference TRBV7-9 and TRBJ1-4 provide the parts outside the CDR3, is DTGVSQNPRHKITKRGQNVTFRCDPISEHNRLYWYRQTLGQGPEFLTYFQNEAQLEKSRLLSDRFSAERPKGSFSTLEIQRTEQGDSAMYLCASSFRDRDFEKLFFGSGTQLSVL.